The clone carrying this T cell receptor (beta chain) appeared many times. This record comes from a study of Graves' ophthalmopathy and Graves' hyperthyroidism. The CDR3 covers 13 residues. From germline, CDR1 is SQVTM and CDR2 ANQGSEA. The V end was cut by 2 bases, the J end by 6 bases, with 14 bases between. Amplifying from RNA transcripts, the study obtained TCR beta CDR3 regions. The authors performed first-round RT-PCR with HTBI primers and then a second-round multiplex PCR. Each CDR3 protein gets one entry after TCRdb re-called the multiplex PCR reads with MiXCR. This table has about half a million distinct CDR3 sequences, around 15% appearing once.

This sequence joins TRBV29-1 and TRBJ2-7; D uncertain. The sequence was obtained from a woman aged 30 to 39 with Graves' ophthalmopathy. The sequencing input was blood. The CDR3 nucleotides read TGCAGCGTTGAACTCAAACGAAGTCTCGAGCAGTACTTC. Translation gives CSVELKRSLEQYF.